This TCR beta chain was retrieved from a study of blood T cell repertoires in COVID-19. Cohorts were assigned according to the clinical history that participants reported. This clone was seen just once. In the authors' workflow: Reference gene primer amplification gave estimated nucleated cell counts. Libraries were prepared by immunoSEQ multiplex PCR; TCRdb keeps only in-frame clonotypes and omits some of them. The V and J calls and clone size come from that table; D and trimming were worked out from the DNA. There are some 170,000 clones in the sample; less than 90% occur only once, and 0.95% to 1.5% lies in the top ten. The CDR3 length is 17 residues. Losses at the gene ends were 0 bases for V and 2 bases for J; bases not matched to a gene: 9. CDR1 and CDR2 from the germline V gene are SGHRS and YFSETQ.

The sample taken for sequencing was PBMCs or T cells enriched from blood (not recorded which). The sequence was obtained from a human donor with acute COVID-19. The donor label of this sample is uncertain. The chain carries TRBV5-1 and TRBJ1-2; TRBD1 aligns across 8 bases. The DNA of the CDR3 is TGCGCCAGCAGCTTGGGGGGGACCGACAGGGGCAACTATGGCTACACCTTC. It yields the protein CASSLGGTDRGNYGYTF.